Listed here are 2 T cell receptor beta chains from one sample, sequenced in a study of CD8 T cells in ankylosing spondylitis. TCRdb re-called the 5' RACE reads through MiXCR, storing one row per CDR3 protein. The sample lists approximately 220,000 distinct CDR3 sequences, about 10% occurring once. The sequencing sample was made of blood, either unsorted or a sorted T cell fraction (not recorded which). All receptors come from a male donor with ankylosing spondylitis or in good health (not recorded which).

The sample holds many counts of this clonotype. The V gene is TRBV20-1, the J gene TRBJ1-5; D is possibly TRBD1 (6 bases). Trimming stripped 6 bases from V and 10 bases from J, with 16 bases between. The CDR3 totals 12 residues. Germline-derived CDR1 and CDR2 are DFQATT and SNEGSKA (reference sequence). The CDR3 reads CSAPRDTGPQHF. In DNA, the CDR3 is TGCAGTGCACCGCGGGACACCGGTCCCCAGCATTTT.

This clonotype occurred many times. The rearrangement links TRBV27 to TRBJ1-5; D is undetermined. The CDR3 contains 16 residues. CDR1 and CDR2 (germline): MNHEY, SMNVEV (reference sequence). V dropped 2 bases and J dropped 6 bases, with 17 bases sitting between them. The DNA for the CDR3 is TGTGCCAGCAGTTTAGGTTCCCTCCAGCACGGTCAGCCCCAGCATTTT. This gives the protein CASSLGSLQHGQPQHF.